This T cell receptor beta chain was documented in a study of cytomegalovirus exposure and HLA in healthy donors. Concerning this clone itself: The antigen remains undetermined.

Here immunoSEQ multiplex PCR was the method, and the copy in TCRdb shows in-frame clones only, minus some. The sample has about 130,000 clones; approximately 84% are singletons. Study-level points and caveats: In a later analysis, first-cohort TCR clusters were found to tend to co-occur in the approximately 120 validation repertoires. Reports indicated that the classifier achieved high specificity and sensitivity in diagnosing cytomegalovirus status. The listing of roughly 160 TCR beta chains classed them as cytomegalovirus-associated.

The sequence came from a man aged 25-45 years in good health and CMV-seropositive. The sample taken for sequencing was PBMCs.

The chain's CDR3 is CASSLAGWSTDTQYF. Here the CDR3 DNA reads TGTGCCAGCAGCTTGGCCGGGTGGAGCACAGATACGCAGTATTTT. The V gene is TRBV5-4, the J gene TRBJ2-3, with no clear D. The CDR3 is made up of 15 amino acids. Trimming pared 0 bases from V and 0 bases from J, leaving 8 bases between. Per the germline V gene, CDR1 is SGHNT and CDR2 is YYREEE (reference sequence).